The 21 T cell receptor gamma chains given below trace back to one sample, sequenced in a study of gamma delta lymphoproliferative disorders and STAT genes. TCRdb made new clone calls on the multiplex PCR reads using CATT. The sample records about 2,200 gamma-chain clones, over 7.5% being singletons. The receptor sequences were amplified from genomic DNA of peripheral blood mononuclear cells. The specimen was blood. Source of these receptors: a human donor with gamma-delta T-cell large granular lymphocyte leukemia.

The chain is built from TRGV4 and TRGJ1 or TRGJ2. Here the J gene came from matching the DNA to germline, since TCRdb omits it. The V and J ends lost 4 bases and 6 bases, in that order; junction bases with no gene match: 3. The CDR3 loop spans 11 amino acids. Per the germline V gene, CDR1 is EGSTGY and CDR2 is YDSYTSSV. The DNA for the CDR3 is TGTGCCACCTGGGAACTTTATAAGAAACTCTTT. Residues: CATWELYKKLF.

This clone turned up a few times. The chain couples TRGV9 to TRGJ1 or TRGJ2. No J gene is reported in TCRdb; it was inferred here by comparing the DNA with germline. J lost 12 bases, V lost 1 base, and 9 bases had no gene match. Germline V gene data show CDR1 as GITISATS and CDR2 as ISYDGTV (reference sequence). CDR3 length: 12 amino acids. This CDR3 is CALWEVSPGKLF. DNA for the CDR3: TGTGCCTTGTGGGAGGTCTCCCCTGGGAAACTCTTT.

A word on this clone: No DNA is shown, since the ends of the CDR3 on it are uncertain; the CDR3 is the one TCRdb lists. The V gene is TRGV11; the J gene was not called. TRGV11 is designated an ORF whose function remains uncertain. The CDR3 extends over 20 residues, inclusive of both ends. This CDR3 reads CTTVPAGLGSLTRPYYKKLF.

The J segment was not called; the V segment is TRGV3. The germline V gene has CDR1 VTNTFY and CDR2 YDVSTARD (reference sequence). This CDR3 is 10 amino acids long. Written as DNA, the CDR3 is TGTGCCACCTGGGACGGCAGGGGTCTCTTT. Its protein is CATWDGRGLF.

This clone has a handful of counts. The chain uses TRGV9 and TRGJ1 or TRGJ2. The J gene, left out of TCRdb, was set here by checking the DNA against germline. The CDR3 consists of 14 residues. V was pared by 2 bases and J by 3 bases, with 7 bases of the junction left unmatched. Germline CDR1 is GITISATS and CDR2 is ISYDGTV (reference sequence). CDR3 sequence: CALWEGGSYYKKLF. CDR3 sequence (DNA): TGTGCCTTGTGGGAGGGGGGTAGTTATTATAAGAAACTCTTT.

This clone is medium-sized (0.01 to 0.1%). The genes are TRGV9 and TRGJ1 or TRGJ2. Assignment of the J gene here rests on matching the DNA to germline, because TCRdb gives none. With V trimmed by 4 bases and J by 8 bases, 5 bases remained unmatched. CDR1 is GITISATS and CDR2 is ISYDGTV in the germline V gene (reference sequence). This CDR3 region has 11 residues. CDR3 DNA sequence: TGTGCCTTGTGGGACCCTCATAAGAAACTCTTT. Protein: CALWDPHKKLF.

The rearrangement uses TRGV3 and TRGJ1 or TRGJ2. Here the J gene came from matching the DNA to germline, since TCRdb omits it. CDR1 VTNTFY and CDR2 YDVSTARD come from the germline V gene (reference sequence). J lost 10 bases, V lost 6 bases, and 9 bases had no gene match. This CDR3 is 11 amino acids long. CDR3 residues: CATWSIGKKLF. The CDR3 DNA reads TGTGCCACCTGGTCCATCGGGAAGAAACTCTTT.

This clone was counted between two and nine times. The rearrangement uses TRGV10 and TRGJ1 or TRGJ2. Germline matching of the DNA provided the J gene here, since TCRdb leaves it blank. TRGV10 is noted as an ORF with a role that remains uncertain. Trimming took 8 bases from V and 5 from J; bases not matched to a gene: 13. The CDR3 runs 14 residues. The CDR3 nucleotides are TGTGCTGCGTGGGATTCTCCATGGGATTATAAGAAACTCTTT. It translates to CAAWDSPWDYKKLF.

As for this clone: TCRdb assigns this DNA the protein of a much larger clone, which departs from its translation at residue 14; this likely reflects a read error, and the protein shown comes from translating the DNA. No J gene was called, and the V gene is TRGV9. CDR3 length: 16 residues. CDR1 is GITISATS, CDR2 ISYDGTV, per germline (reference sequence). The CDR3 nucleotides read TGTGCCTTGTGGGAGGTGGAAGAGTTGGGCAAAAAAATCAGGGTATTT. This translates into CALWEVEELGKKIRVF.

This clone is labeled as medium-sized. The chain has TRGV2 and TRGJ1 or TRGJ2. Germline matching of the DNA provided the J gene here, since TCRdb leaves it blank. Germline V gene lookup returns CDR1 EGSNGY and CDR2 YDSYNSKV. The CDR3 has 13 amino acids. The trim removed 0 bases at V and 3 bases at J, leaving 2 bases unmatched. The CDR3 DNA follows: TGTGCCACCTGGGACGGGGGTTATTATAAGAAACTCTTT. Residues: CATWDGGYYKKLF.

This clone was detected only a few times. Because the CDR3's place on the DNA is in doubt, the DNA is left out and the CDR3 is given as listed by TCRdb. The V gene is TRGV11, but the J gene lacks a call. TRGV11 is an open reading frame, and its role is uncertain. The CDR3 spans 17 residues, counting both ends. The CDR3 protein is CTTVPAGLGYPNYKKLF.

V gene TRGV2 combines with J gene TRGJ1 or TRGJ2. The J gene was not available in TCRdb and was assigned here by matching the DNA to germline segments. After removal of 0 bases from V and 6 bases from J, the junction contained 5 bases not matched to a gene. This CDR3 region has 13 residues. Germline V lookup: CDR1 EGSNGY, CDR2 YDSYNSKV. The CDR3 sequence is CATWDGRVYKKLF. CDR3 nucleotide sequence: TGTGCCACCTGGGACGGGCGCGTTTATAAGAAACTCTTT.

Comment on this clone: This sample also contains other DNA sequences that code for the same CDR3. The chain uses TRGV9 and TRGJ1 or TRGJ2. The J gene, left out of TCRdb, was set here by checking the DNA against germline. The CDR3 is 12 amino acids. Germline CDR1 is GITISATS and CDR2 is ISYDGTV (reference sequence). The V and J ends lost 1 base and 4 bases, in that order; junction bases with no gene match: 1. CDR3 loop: CALWEVYYKKLF. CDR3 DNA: TGTGCCTTGTGGGAGGTATATTATAAGAAACTCTTT.

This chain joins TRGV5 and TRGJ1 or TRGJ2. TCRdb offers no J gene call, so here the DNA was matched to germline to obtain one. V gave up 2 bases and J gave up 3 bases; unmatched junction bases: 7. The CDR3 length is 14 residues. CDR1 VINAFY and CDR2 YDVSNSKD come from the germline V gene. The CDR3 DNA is TGTGCCACCTGGGACAAATCCCCTTATTATAAGAAACTCTTT. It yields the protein CATWDKSPYYKKLF.

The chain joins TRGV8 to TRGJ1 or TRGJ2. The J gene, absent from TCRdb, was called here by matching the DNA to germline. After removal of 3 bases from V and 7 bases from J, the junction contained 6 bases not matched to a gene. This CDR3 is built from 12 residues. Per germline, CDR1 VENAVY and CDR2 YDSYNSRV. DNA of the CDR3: TGTGCCACCTGGGATCTGGAATATAAGAAACTCTTT. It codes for CATWDLEYKKLF.

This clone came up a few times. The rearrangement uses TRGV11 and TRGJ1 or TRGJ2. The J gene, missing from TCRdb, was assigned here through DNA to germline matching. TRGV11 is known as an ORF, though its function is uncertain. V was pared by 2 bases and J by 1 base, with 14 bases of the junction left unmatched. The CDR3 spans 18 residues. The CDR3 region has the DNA TGTGCCTGCTGGATTAGGCGCAACAACCGGGCAAATTATTATAAGAAACTCTTT. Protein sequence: CACWIRRNNRANYYKKLF.

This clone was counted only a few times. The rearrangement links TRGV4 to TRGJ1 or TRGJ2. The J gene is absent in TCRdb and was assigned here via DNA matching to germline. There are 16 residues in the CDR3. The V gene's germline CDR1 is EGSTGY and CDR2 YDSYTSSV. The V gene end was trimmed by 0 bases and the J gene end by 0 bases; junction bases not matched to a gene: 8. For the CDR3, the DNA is TGTGCCACCTGGGATGGGCCTAATTCGAATTATTATAAGAAACTCTTT. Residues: CATWDGPNSNYYKKLF.

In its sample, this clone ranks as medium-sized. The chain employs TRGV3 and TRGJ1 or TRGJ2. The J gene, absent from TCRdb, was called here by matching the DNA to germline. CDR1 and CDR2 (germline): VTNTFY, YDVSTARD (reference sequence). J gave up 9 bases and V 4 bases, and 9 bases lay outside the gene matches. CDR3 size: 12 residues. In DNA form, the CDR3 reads TGTGCCACCTGGGAAGAGGCGGGTAAGAAACTCTTT. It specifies CATWEEAGKKLF.

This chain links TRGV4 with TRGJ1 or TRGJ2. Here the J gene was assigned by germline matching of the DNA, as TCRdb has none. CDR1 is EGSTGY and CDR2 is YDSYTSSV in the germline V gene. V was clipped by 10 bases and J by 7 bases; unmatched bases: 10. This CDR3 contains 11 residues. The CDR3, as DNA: TGTGCCACTGGTCCGGAATATAAGAAACTCTTT. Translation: CATGPEYKKLF.

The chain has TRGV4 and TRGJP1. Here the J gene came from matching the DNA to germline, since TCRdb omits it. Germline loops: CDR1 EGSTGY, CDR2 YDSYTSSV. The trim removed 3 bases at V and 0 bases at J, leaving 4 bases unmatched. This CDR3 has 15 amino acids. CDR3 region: CATWDFHTTGWFKIF. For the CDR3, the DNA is TGTGCCACCTGGGATTTTCATACCACTGGTTGGTTCAAGATATTT.

CDR3 nucleotides: TGTGCCTTGTGGGAGGTGAATTATTATAAGAAACTCTTT. Its translation is CALWEVNYYKKLF. The rearrangement uses TRGV9 and TRGJ1 or TRGJ2. Germline matching of the DNA provided the J gene here, since TCRdb leaves it blank. In germline, CDR1 is GITISATS, CDR2 ISYDGTV (reference sequence). The CDR3 extends over 13 amino acids. The V gene end was trimmed by 0 bases and the J gene end by 1 base; junction bases not matched to a gene: 0.